The source of this T cell receptor (beta chain) is a study of Graves' ophthalmopathy and Graves' hyperthyroidism. Study as a whole: Peripheral blood was gathered at the point of initial diagnosis, before any treatment started. Study conclusions and caveats: Blood also contained most of the expanded thyroid clonotypes above 0.001 frequency.

TCR beta CDR3 regions were amplified from RNA transcripts. In the first round, RT-PCR was carried out with HTBI primers, and a multiplex PCR formed the second round. In TCRdb, the multiplex PCR reads were re-called with MiXCR into one record per CDR3 protein. Of 35,000 to 50,000 distinct CDR3 sequences in the sample, 50% were seen once. Trimming cost V 4 bases and J 5 bases, with 14 bases left between them. This CDR3 is built from 13 residues. Germline V gives CDR1 SQVTM, CDR2 ANQGSEA. This clonotype has a count of ten or more. What it binds is not known. Where ophthalmopathy was absent within 18 months of follow-up, hyperthyroidism was stable.

The receptor was derived from an adult woman with stable Graves' hyperthyroidism. What was sequenced was peripheral blood. The gene calls are TRBV29-1 and TRBJ1-2; the D is unclear. The DNA of the CDR3 is TGCAGCGTTGGAGTGGGTGTAGGGTATGGCTACACCTTC. Its protein is CSVGVGVGYGYTF. Filled out from reference TRBV29-1 and TRBJ1-2, the complete variable domain reads SAVISQKPSRDICQRGTSLTIQCQVDSQVTMMFWYRQQPGQSLTLIATANQGSEATYESGFVIDKFPISRPNLTFSTLTVSNMSPEDSSIYLCSVGVGVGYGYTFGSGTRLTVV.